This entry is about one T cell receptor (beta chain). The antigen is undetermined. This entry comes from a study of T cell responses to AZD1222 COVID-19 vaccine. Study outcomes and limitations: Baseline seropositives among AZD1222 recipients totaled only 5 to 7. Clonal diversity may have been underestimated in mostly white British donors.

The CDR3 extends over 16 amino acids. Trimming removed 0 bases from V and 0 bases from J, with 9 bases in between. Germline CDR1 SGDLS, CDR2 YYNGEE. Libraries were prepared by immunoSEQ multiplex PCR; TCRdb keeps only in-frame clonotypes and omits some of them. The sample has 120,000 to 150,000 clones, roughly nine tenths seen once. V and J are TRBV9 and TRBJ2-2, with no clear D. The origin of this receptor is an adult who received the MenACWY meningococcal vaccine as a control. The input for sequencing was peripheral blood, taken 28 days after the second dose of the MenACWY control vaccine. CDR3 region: CASSVDPKPNTGELFF. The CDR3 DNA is TGTGCCAGCAGCGTAGACCCAAAACCGAACACCGGGGAGCTGTTTTTT. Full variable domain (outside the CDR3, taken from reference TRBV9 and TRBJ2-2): DSGVTQTPKHLITATGQRVTLRCSPRSGDLSVYWYQQSLDQGLQFLIQYYNGEERAKGNILERFSAQQFPDLHSELNLSSLELGDSALYFCASSVDPKPNTGELFFGEGSRLTVL.